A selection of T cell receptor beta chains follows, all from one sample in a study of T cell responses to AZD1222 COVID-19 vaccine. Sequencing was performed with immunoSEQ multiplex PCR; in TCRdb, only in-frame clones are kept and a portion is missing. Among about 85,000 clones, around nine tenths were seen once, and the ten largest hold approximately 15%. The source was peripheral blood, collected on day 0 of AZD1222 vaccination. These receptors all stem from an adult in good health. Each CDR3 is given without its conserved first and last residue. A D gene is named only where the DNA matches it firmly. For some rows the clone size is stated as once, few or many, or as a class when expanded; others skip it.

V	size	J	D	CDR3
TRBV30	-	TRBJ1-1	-	AWSARQATEAF
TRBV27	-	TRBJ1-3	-	ASSFRSSGNTIY
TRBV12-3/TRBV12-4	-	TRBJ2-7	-	ASSLKQSQY
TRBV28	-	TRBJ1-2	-	ASSLGQNYGYT
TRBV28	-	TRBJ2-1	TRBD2	ASSSSGTSGRAEQF
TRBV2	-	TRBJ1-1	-	ADGRGRPTTEAF
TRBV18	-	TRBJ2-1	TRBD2	ASSPGLAGPEQF
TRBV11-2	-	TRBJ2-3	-	ASSFLAGTTDTQY
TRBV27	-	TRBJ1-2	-	ASSLRRGNYGYT
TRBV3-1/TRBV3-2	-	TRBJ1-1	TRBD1	ASTPDRGLAEAF
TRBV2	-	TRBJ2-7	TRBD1	ASRDRGHEQY
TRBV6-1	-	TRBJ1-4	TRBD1	ASSERTGGWEKLF
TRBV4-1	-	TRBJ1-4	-	ASSQGRTGKLF
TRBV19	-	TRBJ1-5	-	ASSPSGGLQPQH
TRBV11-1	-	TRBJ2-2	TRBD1	ASSSDRLGTGELF
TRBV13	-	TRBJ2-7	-	ASSLRTANYEQY
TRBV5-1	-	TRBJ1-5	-	ASSLGGGLNQPQH
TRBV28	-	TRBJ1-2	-	ASSSGQPNYGYT
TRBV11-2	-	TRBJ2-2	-	ASSFRVFGELF
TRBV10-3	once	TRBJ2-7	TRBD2	AISEGLAGQGSYEQY
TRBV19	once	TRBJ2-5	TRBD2	ASSILAGGQETQY
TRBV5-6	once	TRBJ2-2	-	ASSFGQFYTGELF
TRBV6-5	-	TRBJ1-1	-	ASSRRGGTEAF
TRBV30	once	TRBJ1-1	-	AGMPGPAGAF
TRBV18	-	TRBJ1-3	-	ASSPPSVRSGNTIY
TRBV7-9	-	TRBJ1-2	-	ASSLSSSTGVYGYT
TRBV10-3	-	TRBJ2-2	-	AISESGRGTGELF
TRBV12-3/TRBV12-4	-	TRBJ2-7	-	ASSPDSYEQY
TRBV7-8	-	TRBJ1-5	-	ASSLMVGAGQPQH
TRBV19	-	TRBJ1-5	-	ASKGTSGRLGQPQH
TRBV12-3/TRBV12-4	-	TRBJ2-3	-	ASSFLLYPAQY
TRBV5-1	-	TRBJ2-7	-	ASASWDTTYEQY
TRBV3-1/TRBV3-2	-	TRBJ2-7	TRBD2	ASSENLAGTSASYEQY
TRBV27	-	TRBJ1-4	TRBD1	ASRQTGLVEKLF
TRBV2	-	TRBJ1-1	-	ASSEQGFEAF
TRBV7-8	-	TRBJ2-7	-	ASTTNPRWAAPSYEQY
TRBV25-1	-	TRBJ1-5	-	ASSRWGSNQPQH
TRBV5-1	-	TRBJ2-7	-	ASSLVGVGGSYEQY
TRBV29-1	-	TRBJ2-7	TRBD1	SAGQSYEQY